This TCR beta chain was obtained from a study of OX40 agonist ivuxolimab in advanced cancers. General notes on the study: The costimulatory receptor OX40 (CD134) was targeted by ivuxolimab, a fully human IgG2 agonistic monoclonal antibody. Partial responses occurred in three dose-escalation patients: two with cutaneous melanoma and one with hepatocellular carcinoma. The paper covers the monotherapy dose-escalation part of the phase I ivuxolimab trial, which included N of about 51 patients. Peripheral TCRbeta sequencing aimed to test whether ivuxolimab altered TCR sequence diversity and caused clonal T-cell expansion. Among the 52 dose-escalation patients, about 20 had hepatocellular carcinoma, around 15 melanoma, 9 renal cell carcinoma and 9 head and neck cancer. In the dose-escalation cohort, 70% to 90% of patients were male, and the mean age was 60 years with a range of about 23 to 79. Patients were allowed to have had prior anti-PD-1, anti-PD-L1 or anti-CTLA-4 therapy, and approximately 40% of the dose-escalation patients had been treated with checkpoint inhibitors. Intravenous ivuxolimab was administered to patients every 2 weeks at six dose levels: 0.01, 0.1, 0.3, 1.5, 3 and 10 mg/kg.

Genomic DNA was extracted from sorted cells for sequencing of the TCRbeta CDR3 region. The immunoSEQ Assay was used to sequence the TCRbeta CDR3 regions. TCRdb took over this immuneACCESS table, retaining in-frame rearrangements with V and J assigned. Such tables are incomplete; in checked studies, under half of the missing clones stem from an unresolved V gene, and the remainder is unexplained. Recorded for this sample are about 36,000 clones; 74% of them occurred a single time. The ten most abundant clones make up roughly 20% of the sample. The research as a whole found: At doses from 0.1 to 3.0 mg/kg, clonal expansion was seen in both CD4+ and CD8+ blood T cells between baseline and week 6. The antigen specificity of the peripheral T cells that underwent clonal expansion was not determined. After ivuxolimab, expanded clones were on average more numerous among CD8+ T cells than among CD4+ T cells. Partial responders in the 0.1-3.0 mg/kg groups had among the lowest normalized peripheral clonal expansion, especially among CD8+ T cells. Low levels of normalized T-cell clonal expansion were also shown by some nonresponding patients.

The CDR3 numbers 13 residues from cysteine through phenylalanine. Only the CDR3 region is kept as DNA, spanning 39 bases read in frame from base 1. From the germline V gene, CDR1 is MDHEN and CDR2 is SYDVKM. V is pared back by 4 bases and J by 5 bases, with 11 bases lying between the germline termini. A word on this clone: Its antigen specificity is not known. No clone much larger than this one lies a single base away; base qualities are absent.

Patients with autoimmune disease history or receiving systemic immunosuppression were excluded from the trial. In every dose cohort, peripheral blood was drawn for TCR sequencing at baseline, cycle 4 day 1, and cycle 7 day 1. The samples were taken from a phase I, first-in-human, multicenter, open-label dose-escalation trial of ivuxolimab. Adults with locally advanced or metastatic melanoma, renal cell carcinoma, hepatocellular carcinoma or head and neck squamous cell carcinoma were enrolled in the trial. Before TCR sequencing, CD4+ and CD8+ T cells were separately sorted from peripheral blood. The source was CD4+ or CD8+ T cells sorted from blood, collected in a trial of the OX40 agonist ivuxolimab. The chain links TRBV28 with TRBJ1-1; matching of 6 bases hints at TRBD1 as the D gene. This clonotype was obtained from an adult with an advanced solid tumor such as melanoma, head and neck, liver or kidney cancer. Here is the DNA: TGTGCCAGCAGTTCTACAGGGTGGACTGAAGCTTTCTTT. Its coded protein is CASSSTGWTEAFF. The CDR3 plus the reference TRBV28 and TRBJ1-1 genes for the other parts give the full variable domain: DVKVTQSSRYLVKRTGEKVFLECVQDMDHENMFWYRQDPGLGLRLIYFSYDVKMKEKGDIPEGYSVSREKKERFSLILESASTNQTSMYLCASSSTGWTEAFFGQGTRLTVV.